One and the same sample provided the 22 T cell receptor beta chains below, sequenced in a study of identical twins. TCRdb ran MiXCR on the 5' RACE reads and lists one entry per CDR3 protein. The table shows around 450,000 distinct CDR3 sequences, with more than 13% occurring only once. These data were also filed under a second study, of yellow fever vaccine responses in identical twins.

Sequences were obtained from CD4+ T cells sorted from blood. Every receptor here comes from a woman aged 18-35 years in good health.

This chain joins TRBV30 and TRBJ2-7; D ambiguous. CDR3 length equals 12 residues. V lost 1 base, J lost 6 bases, and 10 bases lay in between. Germline V gene data show CDR1 as GTSNPN and CDR2 as SVGIG (reference sequence). For the CDR3, the DNA is TGTGCCTGGAGTGCCGTTACCGCCGAGCAGTACTTC. This codes for CAWSAVTAEQYF.

This clonotype has a handful of counts. J is TRBJ1-1 and V is TRBV7-8; possible D gene TRBD1, 5 bases. V lost 3 bases to trimming and J lost 3 bases, with 14 bases between them. The CDR3 runs to 15 residues. From germline, CDR1 is SGHVS and CDR2 FQNEAQ. This CDR3 is CASSLGRALDTEAFF. CDR3 nucleotide sequence: TGTGCCAGCAGCTTGGGCAGGGCATTGGACACTGAAGCTTTCTTT.

The chain couples TRBV20-1 to TRBJ2-7, with 15 bases lining up with TRBD2. V shed 5 bases and J 7 bases; nucleotides not matched to a gene: 12. Germline CDR1 and CDR2: DFQATT and SNEGSKA (reference sequence). The CDR3 runs to 16 residues. CDR3 in DNA: TGCAGTGCTGCCGGGACTAGCGGGAGGCCCGGGCTGGAGCAGTACTTC. It codes for CSAAGTSGRPGLEQYF.

This clonotype has a handful of counts. The rearrangement uses TRBV5-1 and TRBJ2-1; TRBD1 is a possible D gene (6 bases). CDR3 length: 15 amino acids. Germline V gives CDR1 SGHRS, CDR2 YFSETQ. Trimming pared 0 bases from V and 6 bases from J, leaving 13 bases between. CDR3 in DNA: TGCGCCAGCAGCTTGGTAGGGGGATCTGGCAATGAGCAGTTCTTC. It encodes CASSLVGGSGNEQFF.

This clonotype was seen a handful of times. The CDR3 DNA sequence: TGCGCCAGCAGCTTTAGGGGGACCAGCTCCTACAATGAGCAGTTCTTC. Its translation: CASSFRGTSSYNEQFF. The J gene is TRBJ2-1, the V gene TRBV5-1; the D gene is possibly TRBD1 (6 bases). CDR1 is SGHRS and CDR2 is YFSETQ in the germline V gene. The CDR3 is 16 amino acids. V was cut by 2 bases and J by 0 bases, with 12 bases left in between. The variable domain in full, completed from reference TRBV5-1 and TRBJ2-1, reads KAGVTQTPRYLIKTRGQQVTLSCSPISGHRSVSWYQQTPGQGLQFLFEYFSETQRNKGNFPGRFSGRQFSNSRSEMNVSTLELGDSALYLCASSFRGTSSYNEQFFGPGTRLTVL.

CDR3 DNA: TGTGCCAGCAAGGGGCCTGGGGCCAACGTCCTGACTTTC. Translating it yields CASKGPGANVLTF. The chain combines TRBV27 with TRBJ2-6; TRBD1 might be the D (5 bases). In germline, CDR1 is MNHEY, CDR2 SMNVEV (reference sequence). Trimming removed 7 bases from V and 2 bases from J, with 6 bases in between. The CDR3 is 13 amino acids.

This clonotype was counted at least ten times. The chain carries TRBV6-5 and TRBJ2-2; D uncertain. Trimming stripped 4 bases from V and 2 bases from J, with 11 bases between. The CDR3 is 15 amino acids. Germline CDR1 MNHEY, CDR2 SVGAGI. The CDR3 DNA is TGTGCCAGCAGTTTACGGGCCACCAACACCGGGGAGCTGTTTTTT. It specifies CASSLRATNTGELFF.

The chain is built from TRBV7-2 and TRBJ2-1, with D tentatively TRBD1 (5 bases). CDR1 is SGHTA, CDR2 FQGNSA, per germline. The CDR3 contains 13 residues. Trimming took 4 bases from V and 4 from J, leaving 8 bases between them. This CDR3 is CASSSQVYNEQFF. CDR3 nucleotide sequence: TGTGCCAGCAGCTCACAGGTTTACAATGAGCAGTTCTTC.

The chain joins TRBV4-3 to TRBJ1-6, with no clear D. The germline gives CDR1 LGHNA, CDR2 YSLEER. The CDR3 consists of 15 residues. Trimming shortened V by 0 bases and J by 7 bases, and 10 bases separated the two germline ends. Written as DNA, the CDR3 is TGCGCCAGCAGCCAAGATCTCCGGGCAAATTCACCCCTCCACTTT. Translating gives CASSQDLRANSPLHF.

The rearrangement joins TRBV2 to TRBJ2-3; D gene unclear. The germline CDR1 and CDR2 sequences are SNHLY and FYNNEI. This CDR3 spans 14 amino acids. Trimming shortened V by 3 bases and J by 2 bases, and 9 bases separated the two germline ends. CDR3 in DNA: TGTGCCAGCAGTGAGGACGTTATCACAGATACGCAGTATTTT. This translates into CASSEDVITDTQYF.

Only a few counts were recorded for this clonotype. The chain uses TRBV9 and TRBJ2-1, with 9 bases fitting TRBD1. This CDR3 comprises 17 residues. Germline lookup yields CDR1 SGDLS and CDR2 YYNGEE. V lost 3 bases, J lost 1 base, and 8 bases stayed unmatched. CDR3 in DNA: TGTGCCAGCAGCGAAGGGACAGGGAGTTTGTCCTACAATGAGCAGTTCTTC. Protein sequence: CASSEGTGSLSYNEQFF.

The chain's CDR3 is CASSFGQGASEQYF. The CDR3 coding sequence is TGTGCCAGCAGTTTCGGACAGGGGGCGTCTGAGCAGTACTTC. The gene calls are TRBV6-5 and TRBJ2-7; 11 bases fit TRBD1. This CDR3 comprises 14 residues. V dropped 4 bases and J dropped 7; count of bases not matched to a gene: 6. Germline V gene data show CDR1 as MNHEY and CDR2 as SVGAGI.

V gene TRBV6-2 or TRBV6-3 combines with J gene TRBJ2-7; D is undetermined. CDR1 and CDR2 (germline): MNHEY, SVGEGT. The CDR3 extends over 16 amino acids. The V and J ends lost 2 bases and 3 bases respectively, with 17 bases between them. The CDR3 sequence: CASSYPAGVLGYEQYF. For the CDR3, the DNA is TGTGCCAGCAGTTACCCCGCCGGCGTCCTAGGCTACGAGCAGTACTTC.

This clonotype came up a few times. The J gene is TRBJ2-7, the V gene TRBV9; D is ambiguous. Germline V gene data show CDR1 as SGDLS and CDR2 as YYNGEE. This CDR3 spans 17 amino acids. V lost 0 bases, J lost 3 bases, and 19 bases lay in between. CDR3 amino acids: CASSVDSTLDLRYEQYF. The CDR3 DNA is TGTGCCAGCAGCGTAGATTCGACCCTGGATTTACGCTACGAGCAGTACTTC.

CDR3 DNA sequence: TGTGCCAGCAGCCGCACCGGGACTAGGGGTAACAATGAGCAGTTCTTC. Translating gives CASSRTGTRGNNEQFF. The genes are TRBV11-2 and TRBJ2-1; 8 nucleotides line up with TRBD2. Germline V gene lookup returns CDR1 SGHAT and CDR2 FQNNGV. V lost 5 bases and J lost 5; bases outside the gene matches: 11. CDR3 length: 16 amino acids.

This chain joins TRBV24-1 and TRBJ2-5; D is possibly TRBD1 or TRBD2 (5 bases each). The germline V gene has CDR1 KGHDR and CDR2 SFDVKD. The CDR3 consists of 21 residues. Trimming pared 3 bases from V and 5 bases from J, leaving 33 bases between. The CDR3 here is CATSDPSLRAGRAEVVETQYF. CDR3 in DNA: TGTGCCACCAGTGATCCATCGCTGCGGGCAGGGCGGGCAGAAGTTGTGGAGACCCAGTACTTC.

This clonotype was detected a few times. The chain links TRBV4-3 to TRBJ2-3; D uncertain. Trimming took off 0 bases at V and 5 bases at J, with 12 bases between the two ends. Germline lookup yields CDR1 LGHNA and CDR2 YSLEER. CDR3 length: 15 amino acids. CDR3 loop: CASSQDHLPIDTQYF. The CDR3 region has the DNA TGCGCCAGCAGCCAAGATCACCTCCCGATAGATACGCAGTATTTT.

The CDR3 loop is CAWSVAGGTYEQYF. The CDR3 coding sequence is TGTGCCTGGAGTGTAGCGGGAGGGACCTACGAGCAGTACTTC. The gene calls are TRBV30 and TRBJ2-7, with 10 bases lining up with TRBD2. The CDR3 consists of 14 residues. Germline V gene sequence: CDR1 GTSNPN, CDR2 SVGIG (reference sequence). The junction had 1 base not matched to a gene; V was cut back by 0 bases and J by 2 bases.

V and J are TRBV27 and TRBJ2-1; 10 bases are a match to TRBD2. Losses at the gene ends were 4 bases for V and 9 bases for J; bases not matched to a gene: 12. The CDR3 loop spans 16 amino acids. CDR1 is MNHEY and CDR2 is SMNVEV in the germline V gene (reference sequence). CDR3 amino acids: CASSSPASGRWGEQFF. DNA of the CDR3: TGTGCCAGCAGTTCTCCCGCTAGCGGGAGATGGGGTGAGCAGTTCTTC.

V is TRBV25-1 and J is TRBJ1-6; TRBD1 matches 7 bases. CDR1 MGHDK and CDR2 SYGVNS come from the germline V gene. J was trimmed by 8 bases and V by 1 base; bases with no gene match: 11. CDR3 length: 17 amino acids. CDR3 amino acids: CASSELLTGPQDSPLHF. CDR3 coding DNA: TGTGCCAGCAGTGAATTGTTGACAGGGCCCCAGGATTCACCCCTCCACTTT.

The chain couples TRBV5-1 to TRBJ2-7, with D hard to call. The V gene lost 0 bases and the J gene lost 7 bases, with 5 bases spanning the gap. CDR3 length equals 11 residues. The germline V gene encodes CDR1 SGHRS and CDR2 YFSETQ. The CDR3 sequence: CASSLDLEQYF. The CDR3 bases are TGCGCCAGCAGCTTGGATCTAGAGCAGTACTTC.

The CDR3 sequence: CASSARQAETQYF. The DNA for the CDR3 is TGTGCCAGCAGCGCCCGGCAGGCGGAGACCCAGTACTTC. The chain recombines TRBV7-9 with TRBJ2-5; no clear D gene. Germline CDR1 reads SEHNR; CDR2 reads FQNEAQ (reference sequence). This CDR3 region has 13 residues. Trimming left V 5 bases short and J 5 bases short, with 12 bases between.